The 27 T cell receptor beta chains below come from one sample, sequenced in a study of shared clonotypes between healthy human individuals. The naive CD8 subset, CD45RO-negative cells positively selected for CCR7, excluded terminally differentiated effector memory CD45RA+ cells. Clones were read by immunoSEQ multiplex PCR, and TCRdb kept only the in-frame ones, dropping some. Of about 820,000 clones detected, 85% to 95% appear once; the ten largest clones hold approximately 25%. Sequenced material: naive CD8+ T cells sorted from blood. The receptors originated from a man younger than 40 in good health.

The chain combines TRBV7-2 with TRBJ1-1; no clear D. V was shortened by 1 base and J by 7 bases, with 13 bases between the two germline ends. Germline CDR1 and CDR2: SGHTA and FQGNSA. The length of the CDR3 is 14 residues. The CDR3 region has the DNA TGTGCCAGCAGCTTAGTATACACGGGATATGAAGCTTTCTTT. As protein: CASSLVYTGYEAFF.

With regard to this clone: The identical CDR3 is also encoded by other nucleotide sequences in the sample. This rearrangement joins TRBV27 to TRBJ2-7; D uncertain. This CDR3 contains 13 residues. The V gene's germline CDR1 is MNHEY and CDR2 SMNVEV (reference sequence). V lost 5 bases, J lost 0 bases, and 8 bases lay in between. DNA for the CDR3: TGTGCCAGCAGTACATTAAGCTCCTACGAGCAGTACTTC. Amino acids: CASSTLSSYEQYF.

The rearrangement joins TRBV25-1 to TRBJ2-5, with D possibly being TRBD2 (6 bases). The germline CDR1 and CDR2 sequences are MGHDK and SYGVNS. The CDR3 spans 17 residues. Trimming cost V 2 bases and J 5 bases, with 21 bases left between them. CDR3 DNA sequence: TGTGCCAGCAGTGAACCCAGGACTACCCGAAACCCCGAGACCCAGTACTTC. This encodes CASSEPRTTRNPETQYF.

The V and J genes are TRBV4-1 and TRBJ1-5, with D maybe TRBD1 (5 bases). V was cut by 4 bases and J by 1 base, with 11 bases left in between. The CDR3 length is 15 residues. CDR1 and CDR2 from the germline V gene are MGHRA and YSYEKL. The CDR3: CASSPNQGSNQPQHF. The DNA for the CDR3 is TGCGCCAGCAGCCCGAATCAGGGAAGCAATCAGCCCCAGCATTTT.

The genes are TRBV4-1 and TRBJ1-2, with 11 bases aligning to TRBD1. In germline, CDR1 is MGHRA, CDR2 YSYEKL. This CDR3 is built from 15 residues. The junction had 4 bases not matched to a gene; V was cut back by 3 bases and J by 4 bases. CDR3 nucleotides: TGCGCCAGCAGCCAGGGACAGGGGGGATTCTATGGCTACACCTTC. Amino acids: CASSQGQGGFYGYTF.

The genes are TRBV7-9 and TRBJ1-5; the D is unclear. Deletions cut 5 bases from V and 4 bases from J, with 6 bases between. The germline V gene has CDR1 SEHNR and CDR2 FQNEAQ (reference sequence). The CDR3 totals 12 residues. Here the CDR3 DNA reads TGTGCCAGCAGCCGAGTTAATCAGCCCCAGCATTTT. Translation gives CASSRVNQPQHF.

The V call is TRBV7-8, the J call TRBJ2-7; tentatively, D is TRBD2 (6 bases). The ends were cut back, 3 bases at V and 2 bases at J, with 14 bases in the middle. Per germline, CDR1 SGHVS and CDR2 FQNEAQ. This CDR3 spans 15 amino acids. The CDR3 DNA sequence: TGTGCCAGCAGCTTGGCCGGGACTCCAACCTACGAGCAGTACTTC. This codes for CASSLAGTPTYEQYF.

CDR3 sequence (DNA): TGTGCCTGGGATCGGGACGCCGCTGAAGCTTTCTTT. This encodes CAWDRDAAEAFF. This chain links TRBV30 with TRBJ1-1, with D tentatively TRBD1 (5 bases). The CDR3 covers 12 residues. V lost 5 bases and J lost 6, with 13 bases in between. CDR1 is GTSNPN and CDR2 is SVGIG in the germline V gene (reference sequence).

V usage is TRBV27 and J usage is TRBJ2-1; 12 bases match TRBD2. Germline trimming cut 2 bases from V and 9 bases from J; bases unmatched to any gene: 5. Germline CDR1 reads MNHEY; CDR2 reads SMNVEV (reference sequence). The CDR3 consists of 15 residues. CDR3 sequence reads: CASSLLAGGSGEQFF. CDR3 DNA sequence: TGTGCCAGCAGTTTACTAGCGGGAGGGTCCGGTGAGCAGTTCTTC.

V usage is TRBV6-6 and J usage is TRBJ2-5; 9 bases fit TRBD2. The CDR3 loop spans 16 amino acids. The V and J ends lost 7 bases and 3 bases, in that order; junction bases with no gene match: 12. Germline CDR1 and CDR2: MNHNY and SVGAGI (reference sequence). CDR3: CASTGAGGFVKETQYF. In DNA form, the CDR3 reads TGTGCCAGCACAGGAGCGGGAGGTTTTGTAAAAGAGACCCAGTACTTC.

The chain uses TRBV10-3 and TRBJ2-3, with 11 bases identical to TRBD2. J lost 3 bases, V lost 7 bases, and 12 bases had no gene match. The CDR3 has 17 amino acids. The germline V gene encodes CDR1 ENHRY and CDR2 SYGVKD. The CDR3 DNA is TGTGCCATCACAGCTCTCCTAGCGGGAGGAGGTACAGATACGCAGTATTTT. Protein: CAITALLAGGGTDTQYF.

V usage is TRBV7-9 and J usage is TRBJ2-3; D is perhaps TRBD2 (6 bases). The germline V gene encodes CDR1 SEHNR and CDR2 FQNEAQ (reference sequence). V was clipped by 5 bases and J by 3 bases, with 12 bases between them. This CDR3 spans 14 amino acids. The CDR3 loop is CASSPSGYTDTQYF. For the CDR3, the DNA is TGTGCCAGCAGCCCAAGCGGGTATACAGATACGCAGTATTTT.

The gene calls are TRBV7-2 and TRBJ2-1; D is ambiguous. This CDR3 contains 14 residues. Per the germline V gene, CDR1 is SGHTA and CDR2 is FQGNSA. Trimming cost V 2 bases and J 7 bases, with 12 bases left between them. The CDR3 nucleotides read TGTGCCAGCAGCTTAAACTGGATCGGTAATGAGCAGTTCTTC. Encoded protein: CASSLNWIGNEQFF.

V usage is TRBV5-4 and J usage is TRBJ2-7; 7 bases align to TRBD1. There are 15 residues in the CDR3. The J segment lost 4 bases and the V segment lost 5 bases, leaving 12 bases of the junction unmatched. Germline V gene lookup returns CDR1 SGHNT and CDR2 YYREEE (reference sequence). CDR3 in amino acids: CASSFSGTASYEQYF. The CDR3 DNA sequence: TGTGCCAGCAGTTTTTCCGGGACAGCTTCGTACGAGCAGTACTTC.

The rearrangement uses TRBV11-2 and TRBJ2-7; D is perhaps TRBD1 (5 bases). The germline V gene encodes CDR1 SGHAT and CDR2 FQNNGV. The CDR3 covers 13 residues. Trimming stripped 8 bases from V and 0 bases from J, with 11 bases between. The CDR3 DNA is TGTGCCAGCGCCTCAGGGATCTCCTACGAGCAGTACTTC. Encoded protein: CASASGISYEQYF.

The chain couples TRBV5-6 to TRBJ1-1, with D perhaps matching TRBD1 (5 bases). The V end lost 3 bases, the J end lost 7 bases, and 16 bases lay between the germline ends. The CDR3 covers 14 residues. Germline loops: CDR1 SGHDT, CDR2 YYEEEE. CDR3 protein: CASSYRDGIFEAFF. The CDR3 DNA follows: TGTGCCAGCAGCTACCGGGACGGTATATTTGAAGCTTTCTTT.

This chain's CDR3 is CASSYGLPSTDTQYF. CDR3 in DNA: TGTGCCAGCAGTTACGGGCTACCCTCCACAGATACGCAGTATTTT. The V gene is TRBV6-5, the J gene TRBJ2-3, with D uncertain. Germline CDR1 is MNHEY and CDR2 is SVGAGI. V was clipped by 2 bases and J by 2 bases, with 11 bases between them. The CDR3 spans 15 residues.

The CDR3 DNA reads TGTGCCAGCAGTGGGGGGGCGAACACTGAAGCTTTCTTT. Amino acid sequence: CASSGGANTEAFF. This sequence joins TRBV9 and TRBJ1-1; tentative D call: TRBD1 (6 bases). The ends were cut back, 5 bases at V and 1 base at J, with 9 bases in the middle. Germline CDR1 and CDR2: SGDLS and YYNGEE. This CDR3 is built from 13 residues.

The chain couples TRBV6-1 to TRBJ2-7; D gene ambiguous. The CDR3 runs to 12 residues. Germline loops: CDR1 MNHNS, CDR2 SASEGT. Trimming took off 3 bases at V and 6 bases at J, with 9 bases between the two ends. DNA of the CDR3: TGTGCCAGCAGTGAGGCTGGGCTCGAGCAGTACTTC. Translating gives CASSEAGLEQYF.

The CDR3 DNA follows: TGTGCCAGCAGCCAAGCCCAATTCCGGACTAGCGGCAGAATAGATCCCTACGAGCAGTACTTC. Encoded protein: CASSQAQFRTSGRIDPYEQYF. V gene TRBV14 combines with J gene TRBJ2-7; 10 nucleotides agree with TRBD2. V lost 1 base to trimming and J lost 2 bases; unmatched junction nucleotides: 20. The CDR3 is made up of 21 amino acids. The germline CDR1 and CDR2 sequences are SGHDN and FVKESK.

This clone was found a few times. The rearrangement uses TRBV5-4 and TRBJ2-3; TRBD2 aligns across 10 bases. Germline V gene lookup returns CDR1 SGHNT and CDR2 YYREEE (reference sequence). The CDR3 length is 17 residues. The ends lost 0 bases at V and 3 bases at J; junction bases unmatched: 7. This CDR3 reads CASSLVLAGGGTDTQYF. The CDR3 DNA is TGTGCCAGCAGCTTGGTTTTAGCGGGAGGAGGAACAGATACGCAGTATTTT.

V gene TRBV11-2 combines with J gene TRBJ2-7, with D unresolved. Germline CDR1 SGHAT, CDR2 FQNNGV. This CDR3 has 13 residues. Trimming stripped 5 bases from V and 2 bases from J, with 10 bases between. Written as DNA, the CDR3 is TGTGCCAGCAGCCGCGGCAGAACCTACGAGCAGTACTTC. Protein: CASSRGRTYEQYF.

This chain links TRBV4-1 with TRBJ1-5; a possible D gene is TRBD1 (5 bases). This CDR3 contains 14 residues. Germline V gene data show CDR1 as MGHRA and CDR2 as YSYEKL. The V end lost 1 base, the J end lost 4 bases, and 8 bases lay between the germline ends. CDR3 DNA: TGCGCCAGCAGCCAAGGGACACTTAATCAGCCCCAGCATTTT. Its protein is CASSQGTLNQPQHF.

V gene TRBV29-1 combines with J gene TRBJ1-2; 11 bases fit TRBD1. The CDR3 has 14 amino acids. After removal of 6 bases from V and 4 bases from J, the junction contained 7 bases not matched to a gene. CDR1 SQVTM and CDR2 ANQGSEA come from the germline V gene. The DNA of the CDR3 is TGCAGCGTGAACGGACAGGGGGCATCCTATGGCTACACCTTC. Residues: CSVNGQGASYGYTF.

This chain connects TRBV15 to TRBJ1-3; D not certain. The CDR3 covers 15 residues. CDR1 and CDR2 from the germline V gene are LNHNV and YYDKDF (reference sequence). V lost 1 base and J 3 bases, leaving 10 bases between the germline ends. For the CDR3, the DNA is TGTGCCACCAGCAGAGGAGAGGATTTTGGAAACACCATATATTTT. This encodes CATSRGEDFGNTIYF.

V gene TRBV10-3 combines with J gene TRBJ1-2, with D perhaps matching TRBD1 (5 bases). Germline V lookup: CDR1 ENHRY, CDR2 SYGVKD. V was shortened by 4 bases and J by 3 bases, with 12 bases between the two germline ends. This CDR3 is built from 14 residues. The CDR3 DNA reads as TGTGCCATCAGTGTAACCCAGGGAGACTATGGCTACACCTTC. It translates to CAISVTQGDYGYTF.

This clone occurred a few times. V is TRBV6-5 and J is TRBJ2-7, with a weak D call TRBD1 (6 bases). Germline values: CDR1 MNHEY, CDR2 SVGAGI. V was clipped by 6 bases and J by 6 bases, with 15 bases between them. The CDR3 is made up of 13 amino acids. This CDR3 is CASRQGSLFEQYF. The CDR3 coding sequence is TGTGCCAGCAGACAGGGCAGCCTCTTCGAGCAGTACTTC.